Each of the 21 T cell receptor beta chains below was sequenced from the same sample in a study of neoadjuvant anti-PD-1 for oral cavity cancer. The repertoire was sequenced with immunoSEQ multiplex PCR; TCRdb's copy has only in-frame clones and lacks some. The sample records about 15,000 clones, 60% to 80% being singletons. This sample comprised PBMCs, obtained before nivolumab (anti-PD-1) treatment. These receptor sequences come from a person aged 40 to 85 with oral cavity squamous cell carcinoma.

This clone was counted only a few times. The CDR3 DNA sequence: TGCGCCAGCAGCCAAGTGGGCAGGGGGAAGTCACCCCTCCACTTT. Its translation is CASSQVGRGKSPLHF. V usage is TRBV4-1 and J usage is TRBJ1-6; 7 positions agree with TRBD1. The V and J ends lost 1 base and 10 bases, in that order; junction bases with no gene match: 7. From germline, CDR1 is MGHRA and CDR2 YSYEKL. This CDR3 contains 15 residues.

This clone has just a few counts. The chain has TRBV30 and TRBJ1-3; D not certain. The V gene's germline CDR1 is GTSNPN and CDR2 SVGIG (reference sequence). Trimming pared 0 bases from V and 0 bases from J, leaving 6 bases between. CDR3 length: 14 amino acids. The CDR3 sequence: CAWSVQFSGNTIYF. The CDR3 DNA reads TGTGCCTGGAGTGTACAATTCTCTGGAAACACCATATATTTT.

The chain combines TRBV27 with TRBJ2-1, with 11 positions matching TRBD2. This CDR3 region has 15 residues. The J segment lost 7 bases and the V segment lost 5 bases, leaving 7 bases of the junction unmatched. The germline V gene has CDR1 MNHEY and CDR2 SMNVEV (reference sequence). CDR3 protein: CASSPRLAGNNEQFF. The CDR3 DNA sequence: TGTGCCAGCAGTCCAAGACTAGCGGGAAATAATGAGCAGTTCTTC.

The chain carries TRBV5-1 and TRBJ2-3; D gene ambiguous. V lost 4 bases and J 6 bases, leaving 12 bases between the germline ends. Germline CDR1 SGHRS, CDR2 YFSETQ. CDR3 length: 13 amino acids. CDR3 sequence (DNA): TGCGCCAGCAGCATCACAGTGACGGATACGCAGTATTTT. Its translation: CASSITVTDTQYF.

J is TRBJ1-2 and V is TRBV30; D is unresolved. Germline CDR1 and CDR2: GTSNPN and SVGIG (reference sequence). The CDR3 runs 12 residues. Trimming took off 2 bases at V and 3 bases at J, with 7 bases between the two ends. In DNA form, the CDR3 reads TGTGCCTGGAGTCCCCGGGACTATGGCTACACCTTC. Amino acids: CAWSPRDYGYTF.

The chain uses TRBV11-2 and TRBJ2-2, with 10 bases that match TRBD2. The CDR3 contains 15 residues. V lost 6 bases to trimming and J lost 7 bases; unmatched junction nucleotides: 8. Germline V lookup: CDR1 SGHAT, CDR2 FQNNGV. This CDR3 is CASRPTSGINGELFF. The CDR3 DNA sequence: TGTGCCAGCAGACCAACTAGCGGGATTAACGGGGAGCTGTTTTTT.

This chain connects TRBV29-1 to TRBJ2-1; TRBD2 aligns across 12 bases. CDR1 is SQVTM and CDR2 is ANQGSEA in the germline V gene. The CDR3 runs 18 residues. Unmatched junction bases numbered 8, after V lost 2 bases and J lost 0 bases. Here the CDR3 DNA reads TGCAGCGTTGAAATGTCTAGCGGGAGGGGTTTCTCCTACAATGAGCAGTTCTTC. This codes for CSVEMSSGRGFSYNEQFF.

The chain joins TRBV6-5 to TRBJ2-3; D assignment may be TRBD1 or TRBD2 (6 bases each). The germline gives CDR1 MNHEY, CDR2 SVGAGI. Between the trimmed V and J ends, which lost 3 bases and 0 bases, there was a span of 10 bases. This CDR3 contains 15 residues. The DNA for the CDR3 is TGTGCCAGCAGTTATAGGGGGACTAGCACAGATACGCAGTATTTT. Translation gives CASSYRGTSTDTQYF.

The table lists this clone with a count of one. The chain recombines TRBV5-1 with TRBJ2-3, with TRBD2 matching over 8 bases. V lost 1 base, J lost 0 bases, and 1 base stayed unmatched. Germline V lookup: CDR1 SGHRS, CDR2 YFSETQ. The CDR3 has 15 residues. The CDR3 reads CASSLLAGSTDTQYF. The CDR3 DNA follows: TGCGCCAGCAGCTTGTTAGCGGGGAGCACAGATACGCAGTATTTT.

The rearrangement links TRBV4-1 to TRBJ2-2; 12 positions agree with TRBD2. The CDR3 sequence is 18 residues long. Trimming took 4 bases from V and 0 from J; bases not matched to a gene: 6. From germline, CDR1 is MGHRA and CDR2 YSYEKL. CDR3 DNA: TGCGCCAGCAGCCCGTTGGGGACTAGCGGGCCGAACACCGGGGAGCTGTTTTTT. Translation: CASSPLGTSGPNTGELFF.

This sequence joins TRBV28 and TRBJ2-7; D uncertain. Germline-derived CDR1 and CDR2 are MDHEN and SYDVKM. The CDR3 contains 13 residues. Trimming removed 2 bases from V and 2 bases from J, with 7 bases in between. As DNA, the CDR3 is TGTGCCAGCAGTTTAACCTACGCCTACGAGCAGTACTTC. Translating gives CASSLTYAYEQYF.

This clone was recorded once. The junction departs from germline at one end; a sequencing error may be responsible. The chain links TRBV7-8 to TRBJ2-1, with 11 bases fitting TRBD2. Germline CDR1 is SGHVS and CDR2 is FQNEAQ. The CDR3 extends over 20 amino acids. The CDR3 sequence is CASSGAGLAGGLISFNEQFF. In nucleotides, the CDR3 is TGTGCCAGCAGCGGAGCAGGATTAGCGGGAGGGCTGATATCCTTCAATGAGCAGTTCTTC.

The gene calls are TRBV4-1 and TRBJ2-1, with TRBD2 matching 8 bases. The J segment lost 3 bases and the V segment lost 5 bases, leaving 3 bases of the junction unmatched. Germline lookup yields CDR1 MGHRA and CDR2 YSYEKL. The CDR3 loop spans 14 amino acids. The DNA of the CDR3 is TGCGCCAGCAGCGGAAGCGGGAGCTACAATGAGCAGTTCTTC. Protein sequence: CASSGSGSYNEQFF.

V and J are TRBV10-3 and TRBJ2-1, with a possible D match to TRBD2 (6 bases). This CDR3 is built from 16 residues. With 6 bases removed from V and 2 bases from J, the gap between germline ends came to 17 bases. Germline values: CDR1 ENHRY, CDR2 SYGVKD. In DNA, the CDR3 is TGTGCCATCAGGTTAGAACGCGGGACCACCTACAATGAGCAGTTCTTC. Its protein is CAIRLERGTTYNEQFF.

The J gene is TRBJ1-1, the V gene TRBV29-1; no definite D call. From germline, CDR1 is SQVTM and CDR2 ANQGSEA. The CDR3 has 12 amino acids. V dropped 7 bases and J dropped 2 bases, with 11 bases sitting between them. The CDR3 loop reads CSGQSANTEAFF. The DNA for the CDR3 is TGCAGCGGTCAGAGCGCCAACACTGAAGCTTTCTTT.

Here the CDR3 reads CASSRRQGEKLFF. The CDR3 DNA is TGTGCCAGCAGTCGAAGACAGGGTGAAAAACTGTTTTTT. The V and J genes are TRBV7-9 and TRBJ1-4, with 7 bases that match TRBD1. The CDR3 contains 13 residues. Germline loops: CDR1 SEHNR, CDR2 FQNEAQ (reference sequence). V shed 6 bases and J 7 bases; nucleotides not matched to a gene: 5.

The chain has TRBV30 and TRBJ2-7; TRBD2 matches at 13 bases. This CDR3 spans 15 amino acids. Per the germline V gene, CDR1 is GTSNPN and CDR2 is SVGIG (reference sequence). V was clipped by 5 bases and J by 4 bases; unmatched bases: 8. The DNA of the CDR3 is TGTGCCTGGTACCCGGGACTAGCGGGAAAATACGAGCAGTACTTC. As protein: CAWYPGLAGKYEQYF.

The gene calls are TRBV5-4 and TRBJ1-4; the D is unclear. This CDR3 contains 14 residues. Trimming cost V 1 base and J 6 bases, with 10 bases left between them. In germline, CDR1 is SGHNT, CDR2 YYREEE (reference sequence). The CDR3 DNA sequence: TGTGCCAGCAGCTTGAAGGGAGGCGATGAAAAACTGTTTTTT. Translating gives CASSLKGGDEKLFF.

The chain uses TRBV10-3 and TRBJ2-7; 8 bases are a match to TRBD1. V shed 9 bases, J shed 0 bases, and the junction held 4 bases outside the gene matches. The CDR3 contains 13 residues. Germline-derived CDR1 and CDR2 are ENHRY and SYGVKD. DNA of the CDR3: TGTGCCATAGGACAGGGAGGCTCCTACGAGCAGTACTTC. Residues: CAIGQGGSYEQYF.

The J gene is TRBJ1-4, the V gene TRBV9, with 11 bases aligning to TRBD1. V gave up 3 bases and J gave up 7 bases; unmatched junction bases: 8. The germline CDR1 and CDR2 sequences are SGDLS and YYNGEE. The CDR3 spans 16 residues. The CDR3, as DNA: TGTGCCAGCAGCGGGAAAACCGGGACAGGGGGTGAAAAACTGTTTTTT. This gives the protein CASSGKTGTGGEKLFF.

The rearrangement joins TRBV7-9 to TRBJ2-7, with 10 positions matching TRBD1. CDR3 length equals 15 residues. Germline trimming cut 8 bases from V and 3 bases from J; bases unmatched to any gene: 10. Germline V gene sequence: CDR1 SEHNR, CDR2 FQNEAQ (reference sequence). Written as DNA, the CDR3 is TGTGCCAGCGGAAGAACCGGGACAGGGGTCTACGAGCAGTACTTC. Translation: CASGRTGTGVYEQYF.